The TCR beta chain described here comes from a study of blood T cell repertoires in COVID-19. Study context: Sites across the United States, Italy and Spain contributed samples from acute and convalescent COVID-19. T cells, B-cell-depleted T cells, or PBMCs provided the cDNA or gDNA that served as material.

Adults between roughly 18 and 95 years of age took part from more than 20 US areas. In the authors' methods: Nucleated cell number was recorded as an estimate derived from reference gene primer amplification. Generated by immunoSEQ multiplex PCR, the TCRdb table keeps only in-frame clones and is missing some. D and trimming come from the DNA, and the V and J calls and clone size come from that table. The table shows hundreds of thousands of clones, with approximately 81% occurring only once. The TCR sequence derives from a woman between 45 and 65 years old who had recovered from COVID-19. What was sequenced was PBMCs or T cells enriched from blood (not recorded which).

In nucleotides, the CDR3 is TGTGCCAGCAGCCCGACAGGGTCTAATGAAAAACTGTTTTTT. Translation: CASSPTGSNEKLFF. This chain uses TRBV6-5 with TRBJ1-4; 7 nucleotides match TRBD1. Germline trimming cut 6 bases from V and 3 bases from J; bases unmatched to any gene: 4. Per germline, CDR1 MNHEY and CDR2 SVGAGI. The CDR3 has 14 amino acids.